This TCR beta chain is drawn from a study of spatial heterogeneity in lung cancer. Broader study findings: Higher tumor mutation counts went along with higher counts of expanded intratumoral alpha and beta TCRs.

The CDR3 runs 13 residues. Germline V gene data show CDR1 as LGHDT and CDR2 as YNNKEL (reference sequence). Trimming removed 1 base at V and 8 bases at J, with 9 bases between. This clonotype was recorded many times. What it recognizes is unknown. MiXCR, applied by TCRdb to the 5' RACE reads, yields one record per CDR3 protein. The sample yields 20,000 to 25,000 distinct CDR3 sequences, 4% to 5.5% seen once. Time point indicated: sample taken at primary tumor resection. The chain is built from TRBV3-1 and TRBJ2-1, with unresolved D. This receptor was identified in a male donor with early-stage non-small cell lung cancer. Material: lung tumor tissue, obtained at surgery. The CDR3 coding sequence is TGTGCCAGCAGCCAAGGGAAGGATCATGAGCAGTTCTTC. Translation: CASSQGKDHEQFF.